This is a list of T cell receptor beta chains from one sample in a study of early stage breast cancer tumors. Sequenced by immunoSEQ multiplex PCR; TCRdb stores in-frame clones only, minus some. The sample lists 55,000 to 70,000 clones, about 85% occurring once. The sequenced sample was blood. The receptors shown here come from a person aged 40 to 50 with breast cancer. The CDR3 runs from the conserved cysteine through the conserved F or W. D genes are given only for firm matches.

j_call: TRBJ2-5
d_call: -
v_call: TRBV10-2
cdr3_nt: TGCGCCAGCAAGGGTTGGCTAGAGACCCAGTACTTC
cdr3_aa: CASKGWLETQYF

j_call: TRBJ1-2
d_call: TRBD1
v_call: TRBV7-2
cdr3_nt: TGTGCCAGCAGCCAGAGACAGGGCTCCTATGGCTACACCTTC
cdr3_aa: CASSQRQGSYGYTF

j_call: TRBJ1-2
d_call: -
v_call: TRBV5-8
cdr3_nt: TGTGCCAGCAGCTTGCATCCCTCCGCCTGGGGCTACACCTTC
cdr3_aa: CASSLHPSAWGYTF

j_call: TRBJ2-3
d_call: TRBD2
v_call: TRBV5-5
cdr3_nt: TGTGCCAGCAGCTTTACTAGCGGGAGGACAGATACGCAGTATTTT
cdr3_aa: CASSFTSGRTDTQYF

j_call: TRBJ1-1
d_call: TRBD1
v_call: TRBV28
cdr3_nt: TGTGCCAGCACCTTGACGGGCAGGGGGCACGCTGAAGCTTTCTTT
cdr3_aa: CASTLTGRGHAEAFF

j_call: TRBJ2-7
d_call: -
v_call: TRBV21-1
cdr3_nt: TGTGCCAGCAGCAAAAGGTACGAGCAGTACTTC
cdr3_aa: CASSKRYEQYF

j_call: TRBJ2-3
d_call: TRBD2
v_call: TRBV6-1
cdr3_nt: TGTGCCAGCAGTGAAGCGGGGACTAGCGGGAGGATAAATACGCAGTATTTT
cdr3_aa: CASSEAGTSGRINTQYF

j_call: TRBJ2-2
d_call: TRBD2
v_call: TRBV9
cdr3_nt: TGTGCCAGCAGCGTAGACAAGAATGGCGGGAGACTGAGGACCGGGGAGCTGTTTTTT
cdr3_aa: CASSVDKNGGRLRTGELFF

j_call: TRBJ1-2
d_call: TRBD1
v_call: TRBV9
cdr3_nt: TGTGCCAGCAGCCCGGACAGGGGTTATGGCTACACCTTC
cdr3_aa: CASSPDRGYGYTF

j_call: TRBJ2-1
d_call: -
v_call: TRBV15
cdr3_nt: TGTGCCACCAGCAGAGATCTCTCAGGTTACAATGAGCAGTTCTTC
cdr3_aa: CATSRDLSGYNEQFF

j_call: TRBJ1-2
d_call: TRBD1
v_call: TRBV27
cdr3_nt: TGTGCCAGCAGGCACGCCCGGGACAGGGGGCTCCATGGCTACACCTTC
cdr3_aa: CASRHARDRGLHGYTF

j_call: TRBJ2-7
d_call: -
v_call: TRBV28
cdr3_nt: TGTGCCAGCAAATCTCCGGGCCTTGAAAACGAGCAGTACTTC
cdr3_aa: CASKSPGLENEQYF

j_call: TRBJ2-3
d_call: TRBD2
v_call: TRBV9
cdr3_nt: TGTGCCAGCAGCGAGAGGGGGGGACTAGGAGGCACAGATACGCAGTATTTT
cdr3_aa: CASSERGGLGGTDTQYF

j_call: TRBJ1-1
d_call: -
v_call: TRBV18
cdr3_nt: TGTGCCAGCTCACCGGACCGTGAAGCTTTCTTT
cdr3_aa: CASSPDREAFF

j_call: TRBJ1-1
d_call: -
v_call: TRBV11-2
cdr3_nt: TGTGCCAGCAGCGTCGGGTTAGTCACTGAAGCTTTCTTT
cdr3_aa: CASSVGLVTEAFF

j_call: TRBJ1-5
d_call: TRBD1
v_call: TRBV12-5
cdr3_nt: TGTGCTAGTGGTTCCGGGACAGGGGGCTATCAGCCCCAGCATTTT
cdr3_aa: CASGSGTGGYQPQHF

j_call: TRBJ1-2
d_call: TRBD1
v_call: TRBV9
cdr3_nt: TGTGCCAGCAGCGAGGGGACAGGTTGGACCTATGGCTACACCTTC
cdr3_aa: CASSEGTGWTYGYTF

j_call: TRBJ1-4
d_call: -
v_call: TRBV2
cdr3_nt: TGTGCCAGCAGTATATTCCCGGGCCCAGGCCAGTTTTTT
cdr3_aa: CASSIFPGPGQFF

j_call: TRBJ1-1
d_call: -
v_call: TRBV2
cdr3_nt: TGTGCCAGCAGTGAACAGGGACCGAACACTGAAGCTTTCTTT
cdr3_aa: CASSEQGPNTEAFF

j_call: TRBJ2-3
d_call: -
v_call: TRBV6-4
cdr3_nt: TGTGCCAGCAGTGTAAATCCAACACGTCGAGCGGATACGCAGTATTTT
cdr3_aa: CASSVNPTRRADTQYF

j_call: TRBJ1-2
d_call: -
v_call: TRBV2
cdr3_nt: TGTGCCGGCTCCGCGGGGAATAACTATGGCTACACCTTC
cdr3_aa: CAGSAGNNYGYTF